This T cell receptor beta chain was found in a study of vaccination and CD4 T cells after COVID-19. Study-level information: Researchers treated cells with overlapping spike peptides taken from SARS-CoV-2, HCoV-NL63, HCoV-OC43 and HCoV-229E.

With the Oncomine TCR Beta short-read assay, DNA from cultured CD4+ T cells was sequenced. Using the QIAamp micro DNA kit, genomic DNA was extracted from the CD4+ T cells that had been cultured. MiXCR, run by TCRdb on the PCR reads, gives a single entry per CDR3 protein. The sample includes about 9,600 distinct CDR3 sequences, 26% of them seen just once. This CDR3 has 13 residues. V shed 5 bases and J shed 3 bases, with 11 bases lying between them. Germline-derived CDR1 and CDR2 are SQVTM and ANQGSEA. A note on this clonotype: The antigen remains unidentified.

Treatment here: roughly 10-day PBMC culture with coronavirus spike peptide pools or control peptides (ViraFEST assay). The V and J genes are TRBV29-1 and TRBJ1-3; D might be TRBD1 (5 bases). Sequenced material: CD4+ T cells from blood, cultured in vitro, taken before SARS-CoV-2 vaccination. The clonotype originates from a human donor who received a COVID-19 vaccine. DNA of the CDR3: TGCAGCGTTCGACAGTCCTTTGGAAACACCATATATTTT. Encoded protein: CSVRQSFGNTIYF. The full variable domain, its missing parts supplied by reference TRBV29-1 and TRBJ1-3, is SAVISQKPSRDICQRGTSLTIQCQVDSQVTMMFWYRQQPGQSLTLIATANQGSEATYESGFVIDKFPISRPNLTFSTLTVSNMSPEDSSIYLCSVRQSFGNTIYFGEGSWLTVV.